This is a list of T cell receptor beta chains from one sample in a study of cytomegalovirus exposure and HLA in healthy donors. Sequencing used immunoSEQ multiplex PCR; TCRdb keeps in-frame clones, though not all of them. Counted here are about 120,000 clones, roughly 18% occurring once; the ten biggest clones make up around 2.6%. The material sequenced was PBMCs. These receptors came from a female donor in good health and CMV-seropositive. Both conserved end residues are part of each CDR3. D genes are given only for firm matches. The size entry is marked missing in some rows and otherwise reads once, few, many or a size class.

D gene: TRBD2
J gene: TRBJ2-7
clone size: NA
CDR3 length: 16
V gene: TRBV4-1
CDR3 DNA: TGCGCCAGCAGCCAAGACCGAGCGGGGGGGTCCTACGAGCAGTACTTC
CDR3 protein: CASSQDRAGGSYEQYF

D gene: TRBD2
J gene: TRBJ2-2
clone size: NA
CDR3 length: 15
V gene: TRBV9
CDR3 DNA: TGTGCCAGCAGCCGACTAGCGGGAGATACCGGGGAGCTGTTTTTT
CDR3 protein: CASSRLAGDTGELFF

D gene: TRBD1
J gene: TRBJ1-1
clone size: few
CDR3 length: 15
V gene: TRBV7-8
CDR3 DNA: TGTGCCAGCAGCCTTCGTGACGGACAGGGTCCCGAAGCTTTCTTT
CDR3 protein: CASSLRDGQGPEAFF

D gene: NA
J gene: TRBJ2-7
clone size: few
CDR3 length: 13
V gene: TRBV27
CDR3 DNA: TGTGCCAGCAGTTGGACAGACAAAGGCGAGCAGTACTTC
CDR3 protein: CASSWTDKGEQYF

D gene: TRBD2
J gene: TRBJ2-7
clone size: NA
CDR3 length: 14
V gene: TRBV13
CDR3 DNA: TGTGCCAGCAGCTCGGGACTAGCGGACTACGAGCAGTACTTC
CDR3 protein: CASSSGLADYEQYF

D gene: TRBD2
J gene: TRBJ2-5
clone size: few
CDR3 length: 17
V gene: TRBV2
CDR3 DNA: TGTGCCAGCAGCGAAAAGGGACTAGCGGGAGTGGGGGAGACCCAGTACTTC
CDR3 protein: CASSEKGLAGVGETQYF

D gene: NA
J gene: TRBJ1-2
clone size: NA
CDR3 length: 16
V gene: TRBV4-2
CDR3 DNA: TGTGCCAGCAGCCAAGAAGTCGGTCACTCGAACTATGGCTACACCTTC
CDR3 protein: CASSQEVGHSNYGYTF

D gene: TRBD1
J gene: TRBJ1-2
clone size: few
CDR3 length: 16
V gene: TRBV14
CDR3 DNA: TGTGCCAGCAGCCAAGGAGAAGGGACAGGCGGTGGTGGCTACACCTTC
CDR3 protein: CASSQGEGTGGGGYTF

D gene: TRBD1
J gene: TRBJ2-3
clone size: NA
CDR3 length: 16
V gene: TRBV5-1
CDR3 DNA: TGCGCCAGCAGCTTTTTCGGGACAGGGGGCGCAGATACGCAGTATTTT
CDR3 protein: CASSFFGTGGADTQYF

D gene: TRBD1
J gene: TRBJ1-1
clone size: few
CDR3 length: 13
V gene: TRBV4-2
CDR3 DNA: TGTGCCAGCAGCCAATTGACAGGGGATGAAGCTTTCTTC
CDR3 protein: CASSQLTGDEAFF

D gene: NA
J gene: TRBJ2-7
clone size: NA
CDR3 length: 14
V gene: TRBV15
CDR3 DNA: TGTGCCACCAGCAGAGTAGAAAGGGGTTACGAGCAGTACTTC
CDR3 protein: CATSRVERGYEQYF

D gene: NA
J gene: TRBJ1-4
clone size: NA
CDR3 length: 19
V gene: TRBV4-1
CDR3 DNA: TGCGCCAGCAGCCAAGGCCCCGCGCAGGGACTAGGAACTAATGAAAAACTGTTTTTT
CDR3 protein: CASSQGPAQGLGTNEKLFF

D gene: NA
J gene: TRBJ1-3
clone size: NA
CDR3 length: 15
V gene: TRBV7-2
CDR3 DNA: TGTGCCAGCAGCTTAAATACGGGTTCTGGAAACACCATATATTTT
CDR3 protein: CASSLNTGSGNTIYF

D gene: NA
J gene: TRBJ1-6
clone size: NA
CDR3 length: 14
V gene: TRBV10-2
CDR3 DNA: TGCGCCAGCAGGGGGGGGTGGGGTAATTCACCCCTCCACTTT
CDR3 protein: CASRGGWGNSPLHF

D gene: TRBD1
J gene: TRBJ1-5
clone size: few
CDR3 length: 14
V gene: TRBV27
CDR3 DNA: TGTGCCAGCAGGCGGACAGGGAGGAATCAGCCCCAGCATTTT
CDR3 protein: CASRRTGRNQPQHF

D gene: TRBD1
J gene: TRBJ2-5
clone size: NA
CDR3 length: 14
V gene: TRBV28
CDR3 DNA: TGTGCCAGCAGTTCCGGACAGGCCCAAGAGACCCAGTACTTC
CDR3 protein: CASSSGQAQETQYF

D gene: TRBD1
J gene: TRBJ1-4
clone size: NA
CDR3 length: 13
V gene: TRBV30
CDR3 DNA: TGTGCCTGGAACTCCGGGACAGGCCTCTTCGTGTTTTTT
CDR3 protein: CAWNSGTGLFVFF

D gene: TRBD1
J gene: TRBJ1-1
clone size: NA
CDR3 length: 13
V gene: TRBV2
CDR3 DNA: TGTGCCAGCAGTGAACTACAGGGGACTGAAGCTTTCTTC
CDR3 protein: CASSELQGTEAFF

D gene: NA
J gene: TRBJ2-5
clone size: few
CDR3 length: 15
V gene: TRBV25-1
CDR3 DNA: TGTGCCAGCAGTCCCTATGGAGGGATGAAAGAGACCCAGTACTTC
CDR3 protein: CASSPYGGMKETQYF